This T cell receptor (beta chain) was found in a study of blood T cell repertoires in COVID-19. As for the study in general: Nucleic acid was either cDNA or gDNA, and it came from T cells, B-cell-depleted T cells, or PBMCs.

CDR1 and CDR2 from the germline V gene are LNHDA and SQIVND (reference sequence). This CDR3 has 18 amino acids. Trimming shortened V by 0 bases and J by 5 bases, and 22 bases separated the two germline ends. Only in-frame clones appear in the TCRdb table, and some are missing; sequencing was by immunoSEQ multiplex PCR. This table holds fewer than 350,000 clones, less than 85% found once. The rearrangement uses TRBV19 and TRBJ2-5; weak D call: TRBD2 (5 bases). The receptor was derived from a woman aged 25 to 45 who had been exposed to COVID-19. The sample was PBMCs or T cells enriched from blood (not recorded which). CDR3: CASSIDLGGQRPRETQYF. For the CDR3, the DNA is TGTGCCAGTAGTATAGATCTAGGAGGCCAAAGGCCCAGGGAGACCCAGTACTTC.